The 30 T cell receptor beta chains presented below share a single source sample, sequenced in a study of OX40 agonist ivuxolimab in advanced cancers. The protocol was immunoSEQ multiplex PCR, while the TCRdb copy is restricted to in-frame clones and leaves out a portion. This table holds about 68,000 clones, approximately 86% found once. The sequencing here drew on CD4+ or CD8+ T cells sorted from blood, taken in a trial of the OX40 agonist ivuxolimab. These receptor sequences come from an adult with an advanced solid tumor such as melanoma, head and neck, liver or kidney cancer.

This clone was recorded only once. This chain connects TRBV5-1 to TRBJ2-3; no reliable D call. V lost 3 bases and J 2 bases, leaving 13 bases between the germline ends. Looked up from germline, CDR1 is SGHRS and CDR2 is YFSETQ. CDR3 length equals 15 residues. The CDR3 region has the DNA TGCGCCAGCAGCTACTCGACTCCCTCCACAGATACGCAGTATTTT. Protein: CASSYSTPSTDTQYF.

The CDR3 reads CASTDRGGLGYTF. CDR3 DNA sequence: TGTGCCAGCACCGATCGAGGGGGCCTGGGCTACACCTTC. The V and J genes are TRBV7-9 and TRBJ1-2; 7 nucleotides match TRBD1. The V segment lost 7 bases and the J segment 8 bases; nucleotides outside the gene matches: 10. This CDR3 has 13 residues. Germline-derived CDR1 and CDR2 are SEHNR and FQNEAQ (reference sequence).

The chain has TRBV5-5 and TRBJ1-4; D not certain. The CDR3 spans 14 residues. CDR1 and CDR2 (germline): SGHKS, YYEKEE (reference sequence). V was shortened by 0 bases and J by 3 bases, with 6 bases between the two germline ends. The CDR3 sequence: CASSLARSNEKLFF. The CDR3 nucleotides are TGTGCCAGCAGCTTGGCCAGGTCTAATGAAAAACTGTTTTTT.

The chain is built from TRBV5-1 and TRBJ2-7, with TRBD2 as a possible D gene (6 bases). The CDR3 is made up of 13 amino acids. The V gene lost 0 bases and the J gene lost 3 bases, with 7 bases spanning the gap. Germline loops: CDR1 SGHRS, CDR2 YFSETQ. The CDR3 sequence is CASSLGLDYEQYF. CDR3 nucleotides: TGCGCCAGCAGCTTGGGACTAGACTACGAGCAGTACTTC.

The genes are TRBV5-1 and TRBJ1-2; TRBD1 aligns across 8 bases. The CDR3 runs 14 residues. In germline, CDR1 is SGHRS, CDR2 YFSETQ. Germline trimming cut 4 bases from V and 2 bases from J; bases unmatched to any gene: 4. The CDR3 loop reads CASSPGQENYGYTF. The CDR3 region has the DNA TGCGCCAGCAGCCCGGGACAGGAAAACTATGGCTACACCTTC.

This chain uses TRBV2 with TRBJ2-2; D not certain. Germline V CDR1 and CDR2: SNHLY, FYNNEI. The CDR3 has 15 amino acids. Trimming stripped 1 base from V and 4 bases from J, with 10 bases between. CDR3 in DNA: TGTGCCAGCAGTGAAGTAGGAGCCCCCACCGGGGAGCTGTTTTTT. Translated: CASSEVGAPTGELFF.

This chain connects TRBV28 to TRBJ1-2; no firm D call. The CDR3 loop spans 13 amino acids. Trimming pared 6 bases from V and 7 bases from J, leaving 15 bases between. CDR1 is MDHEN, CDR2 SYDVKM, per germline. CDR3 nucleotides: TGTGCCAGCAGCCCCGGCCGGGAGCGTGGCTACACCTTC. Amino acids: CASSPGRERGYTF.

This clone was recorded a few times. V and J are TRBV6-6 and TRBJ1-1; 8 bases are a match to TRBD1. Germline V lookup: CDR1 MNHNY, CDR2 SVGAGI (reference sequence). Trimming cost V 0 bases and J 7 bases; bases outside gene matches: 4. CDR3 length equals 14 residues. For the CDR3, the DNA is TGTGCCAGCAGTTACTCCGGACAGGGAGTTGAAGCTTTCTTT. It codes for CASSYSGQGVEAFF.

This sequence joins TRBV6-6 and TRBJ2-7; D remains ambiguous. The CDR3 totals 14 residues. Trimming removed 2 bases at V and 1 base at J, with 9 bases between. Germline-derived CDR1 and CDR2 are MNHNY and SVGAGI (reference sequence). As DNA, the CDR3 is TGTGCCAGCAGTTACCCCGTCGTATCCTACGAGCAGTACTTC. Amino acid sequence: CASSYPVVSYEQYF.

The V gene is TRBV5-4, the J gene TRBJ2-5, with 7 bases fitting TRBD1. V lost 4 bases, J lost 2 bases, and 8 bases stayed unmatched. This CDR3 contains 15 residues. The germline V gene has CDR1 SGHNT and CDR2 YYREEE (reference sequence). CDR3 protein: CASSPRQGMQETQYF. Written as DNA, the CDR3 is TGTGCCAGCAGCCCGAGACAGGGAATGCAAGAGACCCAGTACTTC.

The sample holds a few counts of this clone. CDR3 sequence reads: CASSFEIARTMGYTF. DNA for the CDR3: TGTGCCAGCAGCTTCGAGATTGCCAGGACAATGGGCTACACCTTC. The chain links TRBV5-4 to TRBJ1-2, with D perhaps TRBD1 (5 bases). Trimming removed 2 bases from V and 8 bases from J, with 19 bases in between. The length of the CDR3 is 15 residues. Per the germline V gene, CDR1 is SGHNT and CDR2 is YYREEE (reference sequence).

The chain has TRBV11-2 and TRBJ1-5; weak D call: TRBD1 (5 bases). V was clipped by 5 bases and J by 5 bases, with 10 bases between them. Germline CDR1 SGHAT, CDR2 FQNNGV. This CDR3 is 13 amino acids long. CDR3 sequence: CASSPQGYQPQHF. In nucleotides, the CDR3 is TGTGCCAGCAGCCCCCAGGGCTATCAGCCCCAGCATTTT.

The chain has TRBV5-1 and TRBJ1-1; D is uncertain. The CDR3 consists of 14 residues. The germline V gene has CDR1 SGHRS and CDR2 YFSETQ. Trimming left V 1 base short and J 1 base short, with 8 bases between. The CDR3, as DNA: TGCGCCAGCAGCTTGAGAGTTTCGAACACTGAAGCTTTCTTT. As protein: CASSLRVSNTEAFF.

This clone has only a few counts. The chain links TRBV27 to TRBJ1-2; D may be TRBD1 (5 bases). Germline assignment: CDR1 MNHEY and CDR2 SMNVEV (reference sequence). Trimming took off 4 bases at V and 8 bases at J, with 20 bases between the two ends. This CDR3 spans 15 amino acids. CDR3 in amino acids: CASSYGGGGSRGYTF. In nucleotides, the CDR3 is TGTGCCAGCAGTTACGGGGGTGGAGGAAGTCGAGGCTACACCTTC.

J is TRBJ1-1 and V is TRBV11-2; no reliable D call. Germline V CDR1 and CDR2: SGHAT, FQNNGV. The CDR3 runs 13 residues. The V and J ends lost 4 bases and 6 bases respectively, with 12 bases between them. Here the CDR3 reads CASSSNRDPEAFF. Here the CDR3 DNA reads TGTGCCAGCAGCTCAAACCGGGATCCTGAAGCTTTCTTT.

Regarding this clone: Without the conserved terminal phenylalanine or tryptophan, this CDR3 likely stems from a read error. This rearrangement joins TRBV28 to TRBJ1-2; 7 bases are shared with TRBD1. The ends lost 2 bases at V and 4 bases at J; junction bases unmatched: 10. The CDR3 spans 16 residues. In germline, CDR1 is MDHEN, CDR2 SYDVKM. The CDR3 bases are TGTGCCAGCAGTTTACCGAAATTGACAGGGCGCTATGGCTACACCGTC. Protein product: CASSLPKLTGRYGYTV.

CDR3 loop: CASSLSRANTEAFF. DNA for the CDR3: TGCGCCAGCAGCTTATCAAGGGCGAACACTGAAGCTTTCTTT. This rearrangement joins TRBV5-1 to TRBJ1-1; D ambiguous. V was trimmed by 2 bases and J by 1 base, leaving 9 bases between them. Germline values: CDR1 SGHRS, CDR2 YFSETQ. The CDR3 consists of 14 residues.

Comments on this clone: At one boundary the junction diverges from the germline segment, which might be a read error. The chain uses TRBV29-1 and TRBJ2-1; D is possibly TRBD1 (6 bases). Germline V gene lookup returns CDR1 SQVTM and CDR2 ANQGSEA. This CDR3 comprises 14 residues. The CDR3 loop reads CSVEGQIGFNEQFF. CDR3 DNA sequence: TGCAGCGTAGAAGGACAGATCGGGTTCAATGAGCAGTTCTTC.

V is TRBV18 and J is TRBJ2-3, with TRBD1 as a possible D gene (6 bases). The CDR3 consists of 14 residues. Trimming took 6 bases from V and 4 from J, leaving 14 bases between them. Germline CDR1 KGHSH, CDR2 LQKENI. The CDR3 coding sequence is TGTGCCAGCTCTCAAATACAGGGACCAGATACGCAGTATTTT. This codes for CASSQIQGPDTQYF. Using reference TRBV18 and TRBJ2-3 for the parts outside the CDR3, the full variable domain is NAGVMQNPRHLVRRRGQEARLRCSPMKGHSHVYWYRQLPEEGLKFMVYLQKENIIDESGMPKERFSAEFPKEGPSILRIQQVVRGDSAAYFCASSQIQGPDTQYFGPGTRLTVL.

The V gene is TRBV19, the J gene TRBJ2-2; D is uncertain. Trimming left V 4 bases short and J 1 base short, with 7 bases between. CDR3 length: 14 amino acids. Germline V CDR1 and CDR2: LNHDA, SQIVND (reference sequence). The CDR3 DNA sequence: TGTGCCAGTAGTAGGCAGGTGAACACCGGGGAGCTGTTTTTT. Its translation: CASSRQVNTGELFF. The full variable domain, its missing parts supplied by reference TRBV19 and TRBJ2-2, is DGGITQSPKYLFRKEGQNVTLSCEQNLNHDAMYWYRQDPGQGLRLIYYSQIVNDFQKGDIAEGYSVSREKKESFPLTVTSAQKNPTAFYLCASSRQVNTGELFFGEGSRLTVL.

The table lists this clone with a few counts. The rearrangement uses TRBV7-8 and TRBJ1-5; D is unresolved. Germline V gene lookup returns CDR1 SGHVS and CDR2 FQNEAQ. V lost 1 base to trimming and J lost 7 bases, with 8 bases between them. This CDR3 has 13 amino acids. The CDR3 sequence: CASSLEQLQPQHF. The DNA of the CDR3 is TGTGCCAGCAGCTTAGAACAGTTACAGCCCCAGCATTTT.

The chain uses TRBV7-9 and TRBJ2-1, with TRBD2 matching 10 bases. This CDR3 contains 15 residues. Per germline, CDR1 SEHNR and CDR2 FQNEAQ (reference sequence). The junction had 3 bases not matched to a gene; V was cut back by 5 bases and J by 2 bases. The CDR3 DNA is TGTGCCAGCAGCCCTACTAGCGGGGCCTACAATGAGCAGTTCTTC. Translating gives CASSPTSGAYNEQFF.

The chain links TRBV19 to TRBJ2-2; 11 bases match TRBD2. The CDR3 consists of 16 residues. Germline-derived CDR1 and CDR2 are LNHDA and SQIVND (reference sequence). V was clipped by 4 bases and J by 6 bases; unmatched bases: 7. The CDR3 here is CASSRIAGGRPGELFF. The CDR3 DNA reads TGTGCCAGTAGTAGGATAGCGGGGGGGCGACCCGGGGAGCTGTTTTTT.

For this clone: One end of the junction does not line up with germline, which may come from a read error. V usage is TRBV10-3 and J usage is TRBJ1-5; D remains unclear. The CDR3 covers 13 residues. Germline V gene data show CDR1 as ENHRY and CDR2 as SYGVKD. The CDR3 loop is CAIRGTSDQPQHF. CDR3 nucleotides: TGTGCCATCAGGGGCACTAGCGATCAGCCCCAGCATTTT.

The CDR3, as DNA: TGTGCCAGCAGCCCTATCGGACTAGCGGGGGATACGCAGTATTTT. Its protein product is CASSPIGLAGDTQYF. The rearrangement uses TRBV9 and TRBJ2-3, with 12 bases that match TRBD2. The CDR3 consists of 15 residues. Germline CDR1 and CDR2: SGDLS and YYNGEE. J gave up 6 bases and V 4 bases, and 6 bases lay outside the gene matches.

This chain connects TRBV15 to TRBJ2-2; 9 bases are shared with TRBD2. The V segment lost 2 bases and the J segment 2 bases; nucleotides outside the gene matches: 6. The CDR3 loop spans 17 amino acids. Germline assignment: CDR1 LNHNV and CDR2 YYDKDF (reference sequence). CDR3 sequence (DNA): TGTGCCACCAGCAGAATTAGGACTAGCGCTAACACCGGGGAGCTGTTTTTT. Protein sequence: CATSRIRTSANTGELFF.

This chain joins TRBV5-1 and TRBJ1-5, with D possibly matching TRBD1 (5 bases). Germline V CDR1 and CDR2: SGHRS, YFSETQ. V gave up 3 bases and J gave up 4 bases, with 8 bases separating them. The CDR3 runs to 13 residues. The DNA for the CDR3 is TGCGCCAGCAGCTCGGGACGGAATCAGCCCCAGCATTTT. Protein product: CASSSGRNQPQHF.

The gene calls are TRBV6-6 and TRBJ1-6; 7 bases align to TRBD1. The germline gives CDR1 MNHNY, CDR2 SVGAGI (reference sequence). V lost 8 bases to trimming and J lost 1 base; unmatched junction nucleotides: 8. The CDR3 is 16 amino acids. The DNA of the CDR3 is TGTGCCAGCTCGCCAGGGGGGGAATCCTATAATTCACCCCTCCACTTT. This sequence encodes CASSPGGESYNSPLHF.

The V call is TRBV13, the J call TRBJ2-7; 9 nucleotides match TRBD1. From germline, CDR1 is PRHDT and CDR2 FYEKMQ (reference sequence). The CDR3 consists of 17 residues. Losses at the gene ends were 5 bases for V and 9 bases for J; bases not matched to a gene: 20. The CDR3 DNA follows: TGTGCCAGCAGCCTACAACCCGGGACAGGGAAAAAAAGGGGGCAGTACTTC. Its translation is CASSLQPGTGKKRGQYF.

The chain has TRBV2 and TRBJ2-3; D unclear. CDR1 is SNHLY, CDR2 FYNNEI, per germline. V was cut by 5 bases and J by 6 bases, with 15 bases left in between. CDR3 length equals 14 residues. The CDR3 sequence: CASSLQVGVDTQYF. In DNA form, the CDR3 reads TGTGCCAGCAGTCTCCAAGTGGGTGTGGATACGCAGTATTTT.